This entry features one TCR beta chain sequence. As yet, its antigen is unknown. This sample is drawn from a study of OX40 agonist ivuxolimab in advanced cancers. Study-level results: With doses of 0.1-3.0 mg/kg, partial responders showed among the lowest clonal expansion. Nonresponders included some who also had low normalized T-cell clonal expansion. Among T cells, CD8+ cells averaged more expanded clones than CD4+ cells.

There are 14 residues in the CDR3. Trimming left V 0 bases short and J 5 bases short, with 7 bases between. Germline V gene data show CDR1 as MNHNY and CDR2 as SVGAGI (reference sequence). Clones were read by immunoSEQ multiplex PCR, and TCRdb kept only the in-frame ones, dropping some. Found here are approximately 50,000 clones, over 80% of them singletons; the top ten hold over 3.5%. This clonotype was sampled from an adult with an advanced solid tumor such as melanoma, head and neck, liver or kidney cancer. The source material was CD4+ or CD8+ T cells sorted from blood, sampled in a trial of the OX40 agonist ivuxolimab. The chain combines TRBV6-6 with TRBJ2-2; D gene unclear. The CDR3 sequence: CASSYSPGTGELFF. The CDR3 DNA reads TGTGCCAGCAGTTACTCGCCCGGGACCGGGGAGCTGTTTTTT.